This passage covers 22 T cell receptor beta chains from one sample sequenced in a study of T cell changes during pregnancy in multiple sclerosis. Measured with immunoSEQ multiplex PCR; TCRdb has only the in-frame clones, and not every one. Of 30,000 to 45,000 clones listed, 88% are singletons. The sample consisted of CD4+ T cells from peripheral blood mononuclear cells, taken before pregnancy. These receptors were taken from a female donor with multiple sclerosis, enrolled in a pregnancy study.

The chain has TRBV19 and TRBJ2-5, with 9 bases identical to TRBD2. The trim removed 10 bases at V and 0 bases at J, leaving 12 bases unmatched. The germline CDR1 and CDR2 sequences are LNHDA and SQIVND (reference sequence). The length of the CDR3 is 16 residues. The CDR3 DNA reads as TGTGCCACTGGTAGCGGGGGACCCTCTTACCAAGAGACCCAGTACTTC. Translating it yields CATGSGGPSYQETQYF.

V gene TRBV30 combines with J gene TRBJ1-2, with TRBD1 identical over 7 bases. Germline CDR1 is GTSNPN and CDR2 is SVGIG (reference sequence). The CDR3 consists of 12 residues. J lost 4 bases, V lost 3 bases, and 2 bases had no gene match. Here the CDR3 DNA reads TGTGCCTGGAGCAGGGGGACCTATGGCTACACCTTC. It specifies CAWSRGTYGYTF.

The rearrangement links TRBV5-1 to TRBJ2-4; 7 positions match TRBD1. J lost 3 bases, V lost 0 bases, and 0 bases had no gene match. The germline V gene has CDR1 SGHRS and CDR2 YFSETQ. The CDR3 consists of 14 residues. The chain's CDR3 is CASSLGDSKNIQYF. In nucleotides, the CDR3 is TGCGCCAGCAGCTTGGGGGACAGCAAAAACATTCAGTACTTC. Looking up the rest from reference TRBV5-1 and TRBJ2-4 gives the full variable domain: KAGVTQTPRYLIKTRGQQVTLSCSPISGHRSVSWYQQTPGQGLQFLFEYFSETQRNKGNFPGRFSGRQFSNSRSEMNVSTLELGDSALYLCASSLGDSKNIQYFGAGTRLSVL.

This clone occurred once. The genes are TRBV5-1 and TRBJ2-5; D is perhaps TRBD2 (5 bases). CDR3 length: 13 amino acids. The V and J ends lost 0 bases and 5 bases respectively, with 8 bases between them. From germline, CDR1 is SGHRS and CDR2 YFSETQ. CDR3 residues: CASSLAGMETQYF. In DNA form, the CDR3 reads TGCGCCAGCAGCTTGGCGGGGATGGAGACCCAGTACTTC.

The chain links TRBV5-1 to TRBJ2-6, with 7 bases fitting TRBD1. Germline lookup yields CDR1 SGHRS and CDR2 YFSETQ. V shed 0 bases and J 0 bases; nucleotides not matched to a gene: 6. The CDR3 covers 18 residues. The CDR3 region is CASSLEVRGSSGANVLTF. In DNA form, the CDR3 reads TGCGCCAGCAGCTTGGAGGTCAGGGGGAGCTCTGGGGCCAACGTCCTGACTTTC.

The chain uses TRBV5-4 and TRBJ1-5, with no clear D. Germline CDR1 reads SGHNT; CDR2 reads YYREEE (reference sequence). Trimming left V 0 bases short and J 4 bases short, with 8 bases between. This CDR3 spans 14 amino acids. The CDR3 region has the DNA TGTGCCAGCAGCTTGGACAGAAGAAATCAGCCCCAGCATTTT. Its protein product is CASSLDRRNQPQHF.

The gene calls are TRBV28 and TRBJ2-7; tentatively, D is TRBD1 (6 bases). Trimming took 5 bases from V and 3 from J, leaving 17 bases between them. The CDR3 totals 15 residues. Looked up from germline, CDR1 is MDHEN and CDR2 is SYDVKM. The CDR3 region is CASSPGQLGVYEQYF. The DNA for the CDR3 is TGTGCCAGCAGTCCAGGACAGTTAGGAGTCTACGAGCAGTACTTC.

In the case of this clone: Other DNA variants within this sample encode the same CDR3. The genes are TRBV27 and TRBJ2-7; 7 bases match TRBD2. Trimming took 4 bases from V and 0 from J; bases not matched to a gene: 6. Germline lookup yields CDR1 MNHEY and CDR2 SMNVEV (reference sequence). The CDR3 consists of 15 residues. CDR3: CASSSPSGSSYEQYF. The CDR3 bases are TGTGCCAGCAGTTCCCCTAGCGGAAGCTCCTACGAGCAGTACTTC.

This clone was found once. CDR3 nucleotide sequence: TGTGCCAGCAGCGTAGTGAGTACAGATACGCAGTATTTT. Its translation is CASSVVSTDTQYF. The genes are TRBV9 and TRBJ2-3; D uncertain. CDR1 and CDR2 from the germline V gene are SGDLS and YYNGEE. CDR3 size: 13 residues. Trimming left V 0 bases short and J 3 bases short, with 5 bases between.

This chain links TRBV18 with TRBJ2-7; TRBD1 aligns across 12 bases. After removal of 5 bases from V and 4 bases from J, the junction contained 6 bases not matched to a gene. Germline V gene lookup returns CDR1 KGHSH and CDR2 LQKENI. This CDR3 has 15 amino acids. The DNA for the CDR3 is TGTGCCAGCTCAGGACCGGGACAGGGGGCTTACGAGCAGTACTTC. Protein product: CASSGPGQGAYEQYF.

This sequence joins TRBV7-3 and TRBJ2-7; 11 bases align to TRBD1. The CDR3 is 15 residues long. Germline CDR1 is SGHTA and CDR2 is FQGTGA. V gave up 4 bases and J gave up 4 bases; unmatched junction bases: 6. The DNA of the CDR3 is TGTGCCAGCAGCTCCGGGACAGGGGGTAGTTACGAGCAGTACTTC. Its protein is CASSSGTGGSYEQYF.

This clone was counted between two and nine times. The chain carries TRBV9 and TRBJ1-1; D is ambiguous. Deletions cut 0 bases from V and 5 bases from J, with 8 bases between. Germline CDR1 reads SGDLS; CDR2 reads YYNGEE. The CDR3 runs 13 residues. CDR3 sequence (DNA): TGTGCCAGCAGCGTAGTGAGAGAAACTGAAGCTTTCTTT. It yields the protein CASSVVRETEAFF.

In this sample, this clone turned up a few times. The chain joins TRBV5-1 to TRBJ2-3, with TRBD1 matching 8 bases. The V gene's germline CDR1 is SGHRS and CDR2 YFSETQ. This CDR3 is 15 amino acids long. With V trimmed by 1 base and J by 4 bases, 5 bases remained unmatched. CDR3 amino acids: CASSLRTGWSDTQYF. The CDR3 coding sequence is TGCGCCAGCAGCTTGAGGACAGGGTGGTCAGATACGCAGTATTTT.

The CDR3 nucleotides read TGTGCCAGCAGTGGACCGGGACTAGAGCTCCTCGCGAACACCGGGGAGCTGTTTTTT. It specifies CASSGPGLELLANTGELFF. The chain is built from TRBV6-4 and TRBJ2-2; 8 positions match TRBD2. Germline CDR1 reads MRHNA; CDR2 reads SNTAGT. V gave up 4 bases and J gave up 0 bases; unmatched junction bases: 13. The CDR3 loop spans 19 amino acids.

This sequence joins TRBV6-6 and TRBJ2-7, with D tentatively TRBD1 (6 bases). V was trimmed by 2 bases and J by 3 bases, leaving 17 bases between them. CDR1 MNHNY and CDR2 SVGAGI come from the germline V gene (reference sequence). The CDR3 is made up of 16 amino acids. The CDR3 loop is CASSYQLSGQNYEQYF. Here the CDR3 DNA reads TGTGCCAGCAGTTACCAATTATCGGGACAAAACTACGAGCAGTACTTC.

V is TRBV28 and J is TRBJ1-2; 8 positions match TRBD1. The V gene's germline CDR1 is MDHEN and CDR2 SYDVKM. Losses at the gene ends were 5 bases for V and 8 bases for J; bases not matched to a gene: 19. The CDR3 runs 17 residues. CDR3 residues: CASSIRTGRLAGGGYTF. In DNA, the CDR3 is TGTGCCAGCAGTATCCGGACAGGGCGCCTAGCGGGGGGGGGCTACACCTTC.

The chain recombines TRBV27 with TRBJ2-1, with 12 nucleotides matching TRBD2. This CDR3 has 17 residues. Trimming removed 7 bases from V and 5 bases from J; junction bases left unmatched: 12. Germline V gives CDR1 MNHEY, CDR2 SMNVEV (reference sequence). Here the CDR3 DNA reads TGTGCCAGCACCTCCCGGTTGAGGACTAGCGGGGACAATGAGCAGTTCTTC. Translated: CASTSRLRTSGDNEQFF.

The CDR3 protein is CASSFGTSGRRRGNEQFF. The CDR3 region has the DNA TGTGCCAGCAGCTTTGGGACTAGCGGGAGGAGAAGAGGCAATGAGCAGTTCTTC. This chain joins TRBV7-2 and TRBJ2-1; 15 bases map to TRBD2. Germline V gives CDR1 SGHTA, CDR2 FQGNSA. V gave up 3 bases and J gave up 6 bases; unmatched junction bases: 9. The CDR3 is made up of 18 amino acids.

The CDR3 spells CSVGGQGLGYTF. The CDR3 nucleotides read TGCAGCGTTGGGGGACAGGGGCTGGGCTACACCTTC. The chain carries TRBV29-1 and TRBJ1-2; TRBD1 matches 10 bases. Germline CDR1 SQVTM, CDR2 ANQGSEA. The junction had 4 bases not matched to a gene; V was cut back by 4 bases and J by 8 bases. The CDR3 spans 12 residues.

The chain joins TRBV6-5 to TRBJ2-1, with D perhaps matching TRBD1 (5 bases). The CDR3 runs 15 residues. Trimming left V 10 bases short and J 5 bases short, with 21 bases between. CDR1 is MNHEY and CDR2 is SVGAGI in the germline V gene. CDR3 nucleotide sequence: TGTGCCACACGCGACCCCAGGGTTGGAGACAATGAGCAGTTCTTC. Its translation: CATRDPRVGDNEQFF.

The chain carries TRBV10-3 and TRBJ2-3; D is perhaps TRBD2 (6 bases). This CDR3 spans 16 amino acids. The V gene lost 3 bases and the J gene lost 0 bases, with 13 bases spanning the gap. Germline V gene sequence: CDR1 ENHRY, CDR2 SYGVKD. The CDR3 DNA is TGTGCCATCAGTGAAGTGGAGGGGAAAAGCACAGATACGCAGTATTTT. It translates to CAISEVEGKSTDTQYF.

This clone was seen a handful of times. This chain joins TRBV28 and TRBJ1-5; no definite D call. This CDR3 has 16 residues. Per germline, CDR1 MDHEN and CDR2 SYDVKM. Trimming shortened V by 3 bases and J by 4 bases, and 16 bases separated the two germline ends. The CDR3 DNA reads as TGTGCCAGCAGTTTGCAGGCCGACCTTCTAAATCAGCCCCAGCATTTT. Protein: CASSLQADLLNQPQHF. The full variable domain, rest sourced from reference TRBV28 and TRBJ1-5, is DVKVTQSSRYLVKRTGEKVFLECVQDMDHENMFWYRQDPGLGLRLIYFSYDVKMKEKGDIPEGYSVSREKKERFSLILESASTNQTSMYLCASSLQADLLNQPQHFGDGTRLSIL.